The clone carrying this TCR beta chain was found once. The antigen remains undetermined. The method was immunoSEQ multiplex PCR; TCRdb's version includes in-frame clones alone and lacks a portion of them. The sample records some 140,000 clones, around 90% being singletons. Per germline, CDR1 SNHLY and CDR2 FYNNEI. After removal of 6 bases from V and 1 base from J, the junction contained 9 bases not matched to a gene. The CDR3 has 16 residues. The data are from a study of graft-versus-host responses after intestinal transplantation. Study information: All of the recipients had induction that used anti-thymocyte globulin, then tacrolimus and steroids for about 3 years.

Study-wide findings and caveats: Subjects displaying graft-donor T cell macrochimerism possessed elevated graft-versus-host to host-versus-graft clonal ratios inside allografts.

J is TRBJ2-3 and V is TRBV2; 8 positions match TRBD2. The TCR was taken from a human donor who received an intestinal transplant. The sequencing here drew on unstimulated CD4+ T cells sorted from spleen or lymph node cells, taken before intestinal transplant. CDR3 nucleotides: TGTGCCAGCAGGCTCCGGGGGGGCGGGGGCACAGATACGCAGTATTTT. Protein product: CASRLRGGGGTDTQYF.